This T cell receptor beta chain was sequenced in a study of T cells in Graves' hyperthyroidism and ophthalmopathy. Study details: The initial diagnosis was the point when peripheral blood was collected, ahead of any treatment.

The V segment lost 4 bases and the J segment 3 bases; nucleotides outside the gene matches: 4. The CDR3 is made up of 15 amino acids. CDR1 is SEHNR, CDR2 FQNEAQ, per germline (reference sequence). The study's findings and limits: Most thyroid clonotypes that were expanded above 0.001 also turned up in blood. Ophthalmopathy, which appeared later, was predicted by the model a median around 6.9 months before onset.

Regarding this clonotype: Its antigen is undetermined.

Every diagnosis used clinical symptoms, serum thyroxine and TRAb, thyroid ultrasound and orbital computed tomography. TCR beta CDR3 sequences were amplified from RNA transcripts. TCR CDR3 regions were first amplified by RT-PCR with HTBI primers. One entry per CDR3 protein, called by TCRdb with MiXCR from the multiplex PCR reads. The sample lists some 800,000 distinct CDR3 sequences; over 35% were seen once. Input material: blood. V is TRBV7-9 and J is TRBJ2-4, with 9 bases fitting TRBD1. This receptor was obtained from a man aged 18 to 30 with Graves' hyperthyroidism. The CDR3 here is CASSSPGQGKNIQYF. In nucleotides, the CDR3 is TGTGCCAGCAGCTCCCCGGGACAGGGCAAAAACATTCAGTACTTC.